The TCR beta chain described here comes from a study of cytomegalovirus exposure and HLA in healthy donors (dated by TCRdb to about 2017). Describing the broader study: The 650 to 750 repertoires of the first cohort and the 120 validation repertoires were produced on the same platform, according to a later analysis. To predict cytomegalovirus infection status, the study brought together high-throughput TCR immunosequencing, statistical association of individual TCRs with disease status, and machine learning. The study aimed to test whether cataloging public T cell receptors could reveal signatures of past pathogen exposure. A separate validation cohort of over 95 different subjects was used in addition to the roughly 640-subject first cohort.

Study-wide conclusions, independent of this receptor: In the study, 150 to 200 TCR beta chains were listed as associated with cytomegalovirus. While some public TCRs were present in many individuals, most TCR sequences turned up only very rarely across donors. Of the cluster scores, about 94% were above 0 in a later analysis, which found that TCRs clustered in the first cohort also tended to co-occur in the roughly 130 validation repertoires. A later analysis lacked HLA typing for the validation cohort, so it scored co-occurrence in that cohort across all 120 or so repertoires. In vitro tests confirmed that a few of the cytomegalovirus-associated TCR beta chains recognize cytomegalovirus antigens. The authors suggested that the approach could potentially be generalized to other disease states and immunological phenotypes. The classifier was reported to diagnose cytomegalovirus status with high specificity and sensitivity in both the original cohort and the validation cohort.

The donors were included in the validation cohort of some 120 subjects, a group kept apart from the 666-subject first cohort. Receptor amplification or capture employed the immunoSEQ multiplex PCR assay. In the original analysis: A statistical classification framework was developed to diagnose cytomegalovirus status using the catalog of TCR beta chain sequences. What TCRdb holds here is the immuneACCESS table cut down to in-frame rearrangements. Part of the clones is not present; checked against another copy, under half of the missing clones reflect an unresolved V gene, and the others are unexplained. V and J calls and clone size come straight from that table; D and trimming were deduced from the DNA. Across this sample there are about 350,000 clones, with about 90% seen only once. The leading ten clones occupy approximately 1% of the sample. V has 2 bases trimmed and J has 5 bases trimmed; junction bases matching no gene number 1. The CDR3 holds 14 amino acids from the cysteine to the phenylalanine. The read is trimmed to its CDR3 DNA, 42 bases read in frame from base 1. As encoded in the germline V gene (reference sequence), CDR1 is MNHEY while CDR2 is SMNVEV.

This clone appeared a single time. The target of this receptor is not known. The sample holds no much larger clone one base away, and base qualities are not on file. Sequencing was performed on PBMCs. This clonotype was sampled from a woman younger than 45 in good health and CMV-seropositive. The sequence is built from TRBV27 and TRBJ1-5, with TRBD1 matching 9 junction bases. CDR3 loop: CASSLRTGDQPQHF. The nucleotides are TGTGCCAGCAGTTTAAGGACAGGGGATCAGCCCCAGCATTTT.